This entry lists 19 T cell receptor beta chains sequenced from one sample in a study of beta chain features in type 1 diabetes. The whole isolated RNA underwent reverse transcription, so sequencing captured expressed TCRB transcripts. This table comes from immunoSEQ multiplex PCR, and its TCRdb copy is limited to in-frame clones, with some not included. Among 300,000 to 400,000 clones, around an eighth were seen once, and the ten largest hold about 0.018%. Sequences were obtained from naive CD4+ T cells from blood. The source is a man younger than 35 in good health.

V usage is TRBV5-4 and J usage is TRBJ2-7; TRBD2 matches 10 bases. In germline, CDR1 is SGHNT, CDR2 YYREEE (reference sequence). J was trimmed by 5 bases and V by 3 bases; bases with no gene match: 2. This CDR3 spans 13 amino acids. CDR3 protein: CASSSLAGDEQYF. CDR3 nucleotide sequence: TGTGCCAGCAGCTCGCTAGCGGGGGACGAGCAGTACTTC.

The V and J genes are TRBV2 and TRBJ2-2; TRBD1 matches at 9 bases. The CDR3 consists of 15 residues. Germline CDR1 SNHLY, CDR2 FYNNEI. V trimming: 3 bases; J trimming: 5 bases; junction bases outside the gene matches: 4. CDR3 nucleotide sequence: TGTGCCAGCAGTGAGATGGGACAGGGTACCGGGGAGCTGTTTTTT. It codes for CASSEMGQGTGELFF.

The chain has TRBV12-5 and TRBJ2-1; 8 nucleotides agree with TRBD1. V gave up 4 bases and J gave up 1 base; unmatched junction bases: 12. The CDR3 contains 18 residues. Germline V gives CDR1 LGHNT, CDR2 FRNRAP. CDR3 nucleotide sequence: TGTGCTAGTGGTTCGACAGGGGCTTACAGCGAGTCCTACAATGAGCAGTTCTTC. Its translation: CASGSTGAYSESYNEQFF.

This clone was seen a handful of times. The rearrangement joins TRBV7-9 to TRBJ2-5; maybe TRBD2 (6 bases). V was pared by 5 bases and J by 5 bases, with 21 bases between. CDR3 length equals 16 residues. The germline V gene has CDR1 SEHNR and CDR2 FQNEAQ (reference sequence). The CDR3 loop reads CASSPPLREMWETQYF. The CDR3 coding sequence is TGTGCCAGCAGCCCCCCCCTCCGGGAGATGTGGGAGACCCAGTACTTC.

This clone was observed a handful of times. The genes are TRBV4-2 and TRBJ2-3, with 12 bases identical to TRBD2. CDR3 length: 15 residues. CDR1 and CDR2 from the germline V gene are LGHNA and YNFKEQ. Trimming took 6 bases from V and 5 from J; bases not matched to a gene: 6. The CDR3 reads CASRKTSGSLDTQYF. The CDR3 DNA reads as TGTGCCAGCAGGAAGACTAGCGGGAGTTTAGATACGCAGTATTTT.

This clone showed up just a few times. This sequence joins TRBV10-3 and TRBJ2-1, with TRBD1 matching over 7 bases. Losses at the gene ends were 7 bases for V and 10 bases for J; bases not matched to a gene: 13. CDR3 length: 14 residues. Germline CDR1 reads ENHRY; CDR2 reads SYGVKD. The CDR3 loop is CAINGMETGWEQFF. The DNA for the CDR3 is TGTGCCATCAATGGAATGGAGACAGGGTGGGAGCAGTTCTTC.

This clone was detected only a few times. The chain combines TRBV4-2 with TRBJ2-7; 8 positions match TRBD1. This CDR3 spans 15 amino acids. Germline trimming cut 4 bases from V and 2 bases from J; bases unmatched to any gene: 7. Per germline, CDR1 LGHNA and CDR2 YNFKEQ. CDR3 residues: CASSLTGGEAYEQYF. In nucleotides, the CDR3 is TGTGCCAGCAGCCTCACAGGGGGAGAGGCCTACGAGCAGTACTTC.

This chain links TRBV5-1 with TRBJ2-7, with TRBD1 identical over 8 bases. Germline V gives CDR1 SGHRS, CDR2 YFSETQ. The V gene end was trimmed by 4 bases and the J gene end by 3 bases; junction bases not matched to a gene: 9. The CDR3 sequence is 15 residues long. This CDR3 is CASSQGTGSLYEQYF. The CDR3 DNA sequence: TGCGCCAGCAGCCAAGGGACAGGATCCCTCTACGAGCAGTACTTC.

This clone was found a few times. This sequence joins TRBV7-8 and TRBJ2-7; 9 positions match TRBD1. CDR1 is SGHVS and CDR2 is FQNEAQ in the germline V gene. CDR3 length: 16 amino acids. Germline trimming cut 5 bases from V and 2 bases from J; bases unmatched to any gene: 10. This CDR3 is CASSREVTGGPYEQYF. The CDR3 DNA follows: TGTGCCAGCAGCCGCGAAGTTACAGGGGGCCCCTACGAGCAGTACTTC. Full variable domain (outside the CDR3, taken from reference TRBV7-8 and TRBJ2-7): GAGVSQSPRYKVAKRGQDVALRCDPISGHVSLFWYQQALGQGPEFLTYFQNEAQLDKSGLPSDRFFAERPEGSVSTLKIQRTQQEDSAVYLCASSREVTGGPYEQYFGPGTRLTVT.

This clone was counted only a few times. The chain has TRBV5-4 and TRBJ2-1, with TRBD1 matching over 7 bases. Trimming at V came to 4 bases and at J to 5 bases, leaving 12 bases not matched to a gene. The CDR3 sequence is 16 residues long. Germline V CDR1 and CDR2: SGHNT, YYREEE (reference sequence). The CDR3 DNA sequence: TGTGCCAGCAGCCCCCTTCGACAGGGAGTTGACAATGAGCAGTTCTTC. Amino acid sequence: CASSPLRQGVDNEQFF.

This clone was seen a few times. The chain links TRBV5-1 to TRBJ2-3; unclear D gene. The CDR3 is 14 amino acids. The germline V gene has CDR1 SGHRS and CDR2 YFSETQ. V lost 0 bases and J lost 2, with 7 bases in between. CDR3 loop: CASSLGDHTDTQYF. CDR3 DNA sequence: TGCGCCAGCAGCTTGGGAGATCACACAGATACGCAGTATTTT.

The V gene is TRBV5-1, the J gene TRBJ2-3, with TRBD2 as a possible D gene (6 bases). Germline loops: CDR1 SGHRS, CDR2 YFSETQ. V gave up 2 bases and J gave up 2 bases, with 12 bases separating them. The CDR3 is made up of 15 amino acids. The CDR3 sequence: CASSFSGEYTDTQYF. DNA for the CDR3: TGCGCCAGCAGCTTCTCGGGGGAGTACACAGATACGCAGTATTTT.

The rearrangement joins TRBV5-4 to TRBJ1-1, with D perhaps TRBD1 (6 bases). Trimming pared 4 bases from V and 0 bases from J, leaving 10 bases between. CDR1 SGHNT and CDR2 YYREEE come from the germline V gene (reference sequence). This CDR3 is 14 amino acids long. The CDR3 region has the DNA TGTGCCAGCAGCCCCCAGGGGCTGAACACTGAAGCTTTCTTT. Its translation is CASSPQGLNTEAFF.

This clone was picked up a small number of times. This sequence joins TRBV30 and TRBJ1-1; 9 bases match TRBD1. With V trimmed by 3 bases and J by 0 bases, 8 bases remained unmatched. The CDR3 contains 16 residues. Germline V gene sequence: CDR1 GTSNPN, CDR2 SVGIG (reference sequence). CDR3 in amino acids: CAWRTGGFILNTEAFF. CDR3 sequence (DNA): TGTGCCTGGAGGACAGGGGGGTTTATTTTGAACACTGAAGCTTTCTTT. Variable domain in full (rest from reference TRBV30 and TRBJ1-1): SQTIHQWPATLVQPVGSPLSLECTVEGTSNPNLYWYRQAAGRGLQLLFYSVGIGQISSEVPQNLSASRPQDRQFILSSKKLLLSDSGFYLCAWRTGGFILNTEAFFGQGTRLTVV.

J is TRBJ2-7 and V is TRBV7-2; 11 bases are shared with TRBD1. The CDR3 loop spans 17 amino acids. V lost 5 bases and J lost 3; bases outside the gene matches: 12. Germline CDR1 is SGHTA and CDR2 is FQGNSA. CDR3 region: CASSPQLRDRGIYEQYF. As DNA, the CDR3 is TGTGCCAGCAGCCCCCAGCTAAGGGACAGGGGGATCTACGAGCAGTACTTC.

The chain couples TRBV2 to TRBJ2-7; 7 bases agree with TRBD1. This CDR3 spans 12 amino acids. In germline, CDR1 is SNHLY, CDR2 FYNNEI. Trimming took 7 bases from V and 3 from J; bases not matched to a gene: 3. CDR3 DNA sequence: TGTGCCAGCACTCGGGACAGCTACGAGCAGTACTTC. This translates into CASTRDSYEQYF.

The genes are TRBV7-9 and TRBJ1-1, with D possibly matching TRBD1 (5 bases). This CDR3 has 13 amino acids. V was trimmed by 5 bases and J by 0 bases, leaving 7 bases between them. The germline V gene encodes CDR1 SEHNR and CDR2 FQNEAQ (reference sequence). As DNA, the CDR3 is TGTGCCAGCAGCCCGACAGTGAACACTGAAGCTTTCTTT. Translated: CASSPTVNTEAFF.

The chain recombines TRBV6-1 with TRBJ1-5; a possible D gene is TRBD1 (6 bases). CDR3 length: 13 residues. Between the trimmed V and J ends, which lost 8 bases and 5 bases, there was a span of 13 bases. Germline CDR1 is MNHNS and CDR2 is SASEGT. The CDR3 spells CASQRQDHQPQHF. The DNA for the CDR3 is TGTGCCAGCCAACGACAGGATCATCAGCCCCAGCATTTT.

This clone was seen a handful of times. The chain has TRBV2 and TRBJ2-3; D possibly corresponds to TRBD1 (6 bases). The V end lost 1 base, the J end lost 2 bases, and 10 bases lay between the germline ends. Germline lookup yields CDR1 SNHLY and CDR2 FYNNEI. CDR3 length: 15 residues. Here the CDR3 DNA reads TGTGCCAGCAGTGAAGACAGGGCTAACACAGATACGCAGTATTTT. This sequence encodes CASSEDRANTDTQYF.